This passage covers 2 T cell receptor beta chains from one sample sequenced in a study of T cells expressing NK-cell markers. Reanalyzing the 5' RACE reads, TCRdb keeps one entry per CDR3 protein, without DNA. This repertoire includes about half a million distinct CDR3 sequences. The sample taken for sequencing was blood T cells: a sorted CD56 or NKG2C T cell subset, CD4+ or CD8+ T cells, or bulk PBMC T cells (not recorded which). The receptors shown here come from a woman between 50 and 59 years old in good health.

The rearrangement uses TRBV4-2 and TRBJ2-7; absent DNA, TCRdb's TRBD2 call cannot be checked. The CDR3 has 19 residues. In germline, CDR1 is LGHNA, CDR2 YNFKEQ. The CDR3 loop is CASSQASGLAGPLSYEQYF.

This CDR3 reads CASNNFNRDRDASGNTIYF. This chain uses TRBV12-3 or TRBV12-4 with TRBJ1-3; the TCRdb D gene call, TRBD1, has no DNA to confirm it. The CDR3 has 19 amino acids.